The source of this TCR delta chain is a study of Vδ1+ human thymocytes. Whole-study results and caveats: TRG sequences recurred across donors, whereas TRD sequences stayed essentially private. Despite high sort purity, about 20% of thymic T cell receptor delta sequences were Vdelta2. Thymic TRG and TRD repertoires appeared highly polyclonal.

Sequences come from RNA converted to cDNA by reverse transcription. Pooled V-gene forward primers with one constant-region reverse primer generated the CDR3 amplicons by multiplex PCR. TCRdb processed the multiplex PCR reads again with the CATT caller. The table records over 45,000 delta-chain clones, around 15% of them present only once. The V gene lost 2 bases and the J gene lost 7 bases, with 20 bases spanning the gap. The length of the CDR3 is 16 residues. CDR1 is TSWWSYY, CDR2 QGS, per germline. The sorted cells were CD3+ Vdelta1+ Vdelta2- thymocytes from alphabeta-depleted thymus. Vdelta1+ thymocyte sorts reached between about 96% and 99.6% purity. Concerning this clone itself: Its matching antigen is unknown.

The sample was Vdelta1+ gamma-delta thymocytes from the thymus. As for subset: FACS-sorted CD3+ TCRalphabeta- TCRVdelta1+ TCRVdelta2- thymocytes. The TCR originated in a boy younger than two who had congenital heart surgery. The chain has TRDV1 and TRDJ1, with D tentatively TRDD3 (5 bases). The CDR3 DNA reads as TGTGCTCTTGGGGAAAGAGGAAGGGGAGTCCGGACTAAACTCATCTTT. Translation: CALGERGRGVRTKLIF.